This T cell receptor (beta chain) was identified during a study of cytomegalovirus exposure and HLA in healthy donors (TCRdb year 2017). For the study in its entirety: In an earlier analysis of some 610 of the donors, 276 Gb of sequence data and roughly 100 million unique TCR beta sequences from about 180 million T cells were reported. Of the roughly 400 genotyped donors, about 84% fell in the genetic ancestry cluster associated with self-reported Caucasian donors. All discovery cohort repertoires had been generated using a single sequencing platform. Roughly 300 gigabases of sequencing data and 91 million or so unique TCR sequences made up an early release that covered under 750 HLA-typed donors. High-throughput TCR immunosequencing, statistical association of individual TCRs with disease status, and machine learning were combined to predict cytomegalovirus infection status. The study was designed to test whether signatures of past pathogen exposure could be identified by cataloging public T cell receptors. Donor age, sex, ethnicity and CMV serostatus were collected together with the repertoire data. Using immunosequencing, the study profiled T cell repertoires from 666 subjects and related those repertoires to cytomegalovirus serostatus. Among 350 to 400 genotyped donors of the cohort, an average of 235,054 unique TCR beta nucleotide sequences were sequenced per donor, about a sixth of them non-productive. Typing coverage varied by locus: about 620-640 donors for A, B, C, DRB1 and DQB1; 500 to 550 for DQA1; some 610 for DPA1; under 490 for DPB1. A handful of DR-DQ haplotypes were handled as single units for association and clustering because linkage in the cohort was strong. Besides the first cohort of 666 subjects, a separate validation cohort made up of 120 different subjects was used. Class I and class II HLA loci were covered by the typing at four-digit resolution. To study patterns of TCR occurrence, a later analysis re-analyzed previously published TCR beta repertoires from more than 550 donors and added high-resolution HLA genotyping. To decide whether each TCR beta V gene segment behaved as functional or pseudogenic, an earlier analysis of fewer than 750 of the donors relied on high-throughput TCR beta sequencing. Rather than drawing on any new phenotypic data, the later analysis identified candidate immune exposures from TCR beta sequences and the way those sequences occurred across donors. In a later genetic analysis, genome-wide SNP genotypes for about three fifths of the 666 donors were used, and that subset was treated as a discovery cohort.

The cohort consisted of fewer than 700 healthy bone marrow donors. At the time of sampling, every cohort member was nominally healthy, though immune exposures that went unrecorded were likely present. The donor tested CMV seropositive and was one of the 289 seropositive cohort members. A peripheral blood sample was provided by each donor, and peripheral blood mononuclear cells were used for TCR beta sequencing. The Qiagen DNeasy Blood Extraction Kit was used to extract genomic DNA from the blood cell samples. General study outcomes and caveats: A further reported finding was that TCR beta sequences accurately predicted the HLA-A and HLA-B alleles for most subjects in the first cohort. This cohort had only TCR beta chains sequenced, and the lack of alpha or paired-chain data limited which features could be detected. According to a later genetic analysis, donors in an Asian-associated ancestry cluster had fewer N-insertions in productive TCRs than the roughly 670-donor mean. Some IMGT-functional V segments, including TRBV6-2 and TRBV6-3, could not be distinguished by the 87-base-pair reads and were therefore excluded. When HLA alleles, especially DR and DQ, strongly co-occurred, TCR associations were difficult to assign to individual alleles. HLA typing was unavailable for some donors at each locus, so association tests used only the typed subset. Most TCR sequences were observed very rarely across donors, whereas some public TCRs were present in many individuals. A later analysis found that most CMV-associated TCR beta chains appeared HLA-restricted, with HLA associations seemingly driven largely by CMV exposure. Approximately 16 rarely observed V segments, including chromosome 9 orphons, were excluded from the earlier analysis of several hundred of the donors because counts were too low. In a later analysis, several top co-occurrence clusters were reported to appear linked to parvovirus B19, influenza, CMV and Epstein-Barr virus. Compared with equally common non-associated chains, HLA-associated TCR beta chains in a later analysis were more clonally expanded and had lower generation probabilities. A few of the identified cytomegalovirus-associated TCR beta chains were confirmed in vitro to be specific for cytomegalovirus antigens. Sequencing depth was assumed to be roughly uniform across donors in the presence/absence analyses, though that assumption may not hold. A total of 150 to 200 TCR beta chains were listed by the study as associated with cytomegalovirus. An earlier analysis of 587 of the donors showed that most TCR beta V segments appeared in productive rearrangements either about 90% or about 30% of the time, which broadly matched IMGT annotations. A group of highly shared sequence variants was considered likely to be a technical artifact of the sequencing pipeline. At a false discovery rate of 0.05, a later analysis linked some 17,000 TCR beta sequences to specific HLA alleles. CMV serostatus was the only immune exposure information available for the cohort. V-gene and J-gene trimming of TCR beta chains was associated with a missense DCLRE1C variant in a later genetic analysis, and the association was replicated in an independent cohort. The classifier was reported to diagnose cytomegalovirus status with high specificity and sensitivity in both the original cohort and the validation cohort. Linkage disequilibrium might explain the correlated functional status among segregating V segments, but an unknown experimental factor could not be ruled out. According to the authors, the approach could potentially be generalized to other disease states and immunological phenotypes. According to a later analysis, TCR association rates differed among HLA loci, with DRB1 alleles showing the most associated TCRs and HLA-C alleles showing the fewest.

The receptor library was made with the immunoSEQ multiplex PCR assay. A mixture of 60 forward primers for TCR Vbeta segments and 13 reverse primers for TCR Jbeta segments was used in the multiplex PCR. A multiplex PCR assay on genomic DNA amplified the CDR3 region of rearranged TCR beta genes. Amplified TCR beta libraries were sequenced as 87-base-pair reads on the Illumina HiSeq System. The paper's data handling went like this. In a later analysis, some 80 million unique TCR beta chains were counted across the 500 to 700 repertoires, and approximately 11 million of these chains were shared by at least two donors. To remove PCR and sequencing errors, raw reads were error-corrected and collapsed into unique sequences using a nearest-neighbor algorithm that merged closely related sequences. Alignment of CDR3 sequences to IMGT reference sequences was used to assign V, D and J gene segments. For a sequence to be retained, a match of at least six nucleotides to both a V gene segment and a J gene segment was required. A rearrangement counted as productive if the CDR3 had no stop codons and remained in frame with V and J, and every other rearrangement counted as non-productive. Following IMGT convention, CDR3 was defined as the stretch from the second conserved V-encoded cysteine to the conserved J-encoded phenylalanine. In an earlier analysis of just under 600 of the donors, sequences lacking an unambiguous match to a single V gene segment were excluded. An earlier analysis of approximately 590 of the donors called V segments functional above 56.7% productive rearrangements and segregating when the between-donor standard deviation exceeded 5%. A statistical classification framework was built for diagnosing cytomegalovirus status from the catalog of TCR beta chain sequences. A later analysis assigned V and J genes by comparing TCR nucleotide sequences with IMGT/GENE-DB human TR gene sequences. Using the TCRdist pipeline, a later analysis assigned CDR3 sequences along with most-parsimonious VDJ recombination scenarios. In a later analysis, each TCR beta chain was defined by its CDR3 amino acid sequence together with its V-gene family, and reads without a unique V-gene family were excluded. As a way to deal with suspected cross-contamination and a sequencing artifact, a later analysis dropped roughly 620 nucleotide sequences that were highly shared and had low generation probability. In a later analysis, a clonal expansion index for each public chain was calculated from normalized within-repertoire ranks of inferred template counts. Generation probabilities in a later analysis came from a VDJ recombination model fitted to out-of-frame rearrangements, and those results were checked against IGoR. In a later analysis, hypergeometric tests were used to score TCR-TCR, TCR-HLA and TCR-CMV co-occurrence, with a repertoire-size bias correction applied to TCR pairs. False discovery rates were estimated in a later analysis by permuting HLA or CMV assignments 20 times. A later analysis grouped co-occurring TCRs with DBSCAN, adding TCRdist sequence similarity when clustering within HLA-allele-positive subsets. For co-occurrence clustering, repertoires with fewer than 30,000 or more than 120,000 public chains were excluded, along with a handful of repertoires with anomalous nucleotide sharing. TCRdb holds this immuneACCESS table with in-frame rearrangements only. Some clones are missing; in checked studies, unresolved V genes explain under half, and the rest has no known cause. D and trimming were read from the DNA, whereas the V and J calls and clone size are those reported in that table. Across this sample there are about 210,000 clones, with around 83% seen only once. Together, the top ten hold more than 1.5% of the sample.

The table lists this clone with a count of one. Its antigen has not been determined. The sample holds no much larger clone one base away, and base qualities are not on file. From the cysteine through the phenylalanine, the CDR3 covers 12 amino acids. Here the CDR3 DNA is all that survives: 36 bases in frame from base 1. CDR1 and CDR2, looked up from the germline V gene, are SGHAT and FQNNGV. The junction shows trimming of 5 bases on V and 8 bases on J, plus 12 bases between the germline ends. Sequenced input: PBMCs. Rearrangement joined TRBV11-2 to TRBJ1-2; too little of a D gene remains to name it. This TCR came from a man aged 35 to 55 in good health and CMV-seropositive. The nucleotides are TGTGCCAGCAGCCGGGAGCGAGGGGGCTACACCTTC. The resulting protein is CASSRERGGYTF.